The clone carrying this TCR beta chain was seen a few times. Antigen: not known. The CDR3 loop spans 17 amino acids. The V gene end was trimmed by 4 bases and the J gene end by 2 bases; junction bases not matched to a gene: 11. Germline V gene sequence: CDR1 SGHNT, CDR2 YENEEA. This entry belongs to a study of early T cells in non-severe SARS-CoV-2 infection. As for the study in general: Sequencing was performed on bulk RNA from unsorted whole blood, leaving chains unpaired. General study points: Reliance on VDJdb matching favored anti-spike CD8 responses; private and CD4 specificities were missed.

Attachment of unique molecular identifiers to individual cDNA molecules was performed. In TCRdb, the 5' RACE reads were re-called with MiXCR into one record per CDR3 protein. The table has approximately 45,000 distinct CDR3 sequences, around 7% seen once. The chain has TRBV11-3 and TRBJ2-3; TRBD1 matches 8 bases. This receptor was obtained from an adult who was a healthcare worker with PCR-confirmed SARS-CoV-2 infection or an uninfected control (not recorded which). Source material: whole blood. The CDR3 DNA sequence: TGTGCCAGCAGCTCCCCAGGGGGCGCGGGGTTCACAGATACGCAGTATTTT. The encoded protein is CASSSPGGAGFTDTQYF. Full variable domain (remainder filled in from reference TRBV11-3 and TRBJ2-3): EAGVVQSPRYKIIEKKQPVAFWCNPISGHNTLYWYLQNLGQGPELLIRYENEEAVDDSQLPKDRFSAERLKGVDSTLKIQPAELGDSAVYLCASSSPGGAGFTDTQYFGPGTRLTVL.